This passage covers 5 T cell receptor beta chains from one sample sequenced in a study of identical twins. TCRdb fed the 5' RACE reads into MiXCR, producing one record per CDR3 protein. Altogether around 290,000 distinct CDR3 sequences are present, roughly 9% being singletons, with the ten largest covering about 7.1%. The data also belong to a second study, concerning yellow fever vaccine responses in identical twins.

Sequencing was done on a sample of CD8+ T cells sorted from blood. These receptor sequences come from a woman under 30 in good health.

This clonotype was detected many times. V gene TRBV3-1 combines with J gene TRBJ2-2, with 10 bases identical to TRBD2. The J segment lost 4 bases and the V segment lost 0 bases, leaving 5 bases of the junction unmatched. CDR3 length: 17 amino acids. Per the germline V gene, CDR1 is LGHDT and CDR2 is YNNKEL (reference sequence). CDR3: CASSQDRLAGVTGELFF. As DNA, the CDR3 is TGTGCCAGCAGCCAAGATAGGCTAGCGGGAGTCACCGGGGAGCTGTTTTTT.

Only one count was recorded for this clonotype. The DNA of the CDR3 is TGTGCCAGCAGGACAGGGGGCATCTACAATGAGCAGTTCTTC. This sequence encodes CASRTGGIYNEQFF. The genes are TRBV2 and TRBJ2-1, with TRBD1 matching 10 bases. Germline V gene lookup returns CDR1 SNHLY and CDR2 FYNNEI. After removal of 6 bases from V and 3 bases from J, the junction contained 2 bases not matched to a gene. This CDR3 comprises 14 residues.

The V gene is TRBV20-1, the J gene TRBJ2-7, with D perhaps TRBD2 (5 bases). The CDR3 covers 16 residues. Germline V CDR1 and CDR2: DFQATT, SNEGSKA (reference sequence). V was cut by 6 bases and J by 0 bases, with 21 bases left in between. The CDR3 spells CSAKKGGLESSYEQYF. Written as DNA, the CDR3 is TGCAGTGCGAAGAAGGGCGGGTTAGAGAGCTCCTACGAGCAGTACTTC.

This chain uses TRBV29-1 with TRBJ2-7; D might be TRBD1 or TRBD2, each matching 6 bases. The CDR3 covers 12 residues. Germline assignment: CDR1 SQVTM and CDR2 ANQGSEA. Trimming shortened V by 8 bases and J by 2 bases, and 13 bases separated the two germline ends. In nucleotides, the CDR3 is TGCAGCTGTGCCGGGGGCCCCTACGAGCAGTACTTC. Its translation is CSCAGGPYEQYF.

The rearrangement uses TRBV12-3 or TRBV12-4 and TRBJ2-7; 10 positions match TRBD2. The CDR3 extends over 14 amino acids. Trimming removed 7 bases from V and 4 bases from J; junction bases left unmatched: 7. CDR3 nucleotide sequence: TGTGCCAGCATTGGGACTAGCGAGGGATACGAGCAGTACTTC. This sequence encodes CASIGTSEGYEQYF.